This T cell receptor (beta chain) was sequenced in a study of vaccination effects on CD4 cells after COVID-19. About the research overall: Participants were vaccinated with two doses of either the BNT162b2 or mRNA-1273 vaccine.

Note on this clone: What it recognizes is unknown.

TCRdb keeps only in-frame clones here, not all; method: immunoSEQ multiplex PCR. Among 35,000 to 40,000 clones, about 69% were seen once, and the ten largest hold 15%. In the ViraFEST assay, antigen-specific CD4+ clonotypes were identified by expansion after peptide-pool stimulation. CD4+ T cell isolation took place after about 11 days of culture. Negative nucleocapsid antibody tests before and after vaccination confirmed no previous SARS-CoV-2 infection. Culturing of some 1.8 million PBMC per well took place with around 9.4 IU/ml IL-2 and 10 ug/ml peptides. IL-2 medium was substituted for half the medium on days 3 and 7. Broader study findings: Late after vaccination, infection- and vaccine-induced clones showed marked clonal contraction.

CDR1 and CDR2 from the germline V gene are MGHRA and YSYEKL. The CDR3 spans 17 residues. J gave up 4 bases and V 1 base, and 9 bases lay outside the gene matches. The rearrangement uses TRBV4-1 and TRBJ2-1, with 8 bases fitting TRBD2. This specimen consisted of CD4+ T cells from PBMCs cultured with HCoV-OC43 spike peptides, obtained before COVID-19 vaccination. Noted subset: HCoV-OC43 spike overlapping peptide pool stimulation. The sequence derives from a human donor who received a COVID-19 vaccine. CDR3 loop: CASSQVFRTSRYNEQFF. The CDR3 coding sequence is TGCGCCAGCAGCCAAGTTTTCCGGACTAGCAGATACAATGAGCAGTTCTTC.